One and the same sample provided the 23 T cell receptor beta chains below, sequenced in a study of cytomegalovirus exposure and HLA in healthy donors. The PCR contained 60 Vbeta and 13 Jbeta primers. Profiling relied on immunoSEQ multiplex PCR, and the TCRdb table lists in-frame clones only, not all of them. The sample records about 70,000 clones, over 50% being singletons. Specimen: PBMCs. These receptors were obtained from a young man in good health and CMV-seronegative.

J is TRBJ2-5 and V is TRBV9; D gene uncertain. The germline V and J ends were trimmed by 2 bases and 2 bases, with 10 bases remaining between them. CDR1 and CDR2 from the germline V gene are SGDLS and YYNGEE. The CDR3 has 14 amino acids. CDR3 amino acids: CASSVGNVQETQYF. In DNA form, the CDR3 reads TGTGCCAGCAGCGTCGGTAACGTTCAAGAGACCCAGTACTTC.

The chain employs TRBV7-9 and TRBJ2-5, with 8 nucleotides matching TRBD1. V trimming: 7 bases; J trimming: 2 bases; junction bases outside the gene matches: 15. The length of the CDR3 is 17 residues. CDR1 and CDR2 from the germline V gene are SEHNR and FQNEAQ (reference sequence). The CDR3 sequence is CASTRIRGPGGQETQYF. For the CDR3, the DNA is TGTGCCAGCACCCGAATCAGGGGGCCTGGAGGGCAAGAGACCCAGTACTTC.

The chain has TRBV7-9 and TRBJ2-5, with no clear D. The germline V gene encodes CDR1 SEHNR and CDR2 FQNEAQ (reference sequence). Trimming shortened V by 4 bases and J by 1 base, and 10 bases separated the two germline ends. The CDR3 is made up of 14 amino acids. CDR3 sequence (DNA): TGTGCCAGCAGCTCATACTTATTCCAAGAGACCCAGTACTTC. Amino acid sequence: CASSSYLFQETQYF.

V gene TRBV4-1 combines with J gene TRBJ1-2; 10 bases align to TRBD1. With 4 bases clipped from V and 3 bases from J, the junction kept 5 bases outside the gene matches. This CDR3 region has 15 residues. The germline V gene has CDR1 MGHRA and CDR2 YSYEKL. The CDR3 spells CASSPPGTGDYGYTF. The CDR3 bases are TGCGCCAGCAGCCCACCCGGGACAGGGGACTATGGCTACACCTTC.

J is TRBJ2-7 and V is TRBV6-1; 9 bases map to TRBD1. The CDR3 spans 15 residues. With 7 bases clipped from V and 2 bases from J, the junction kept 9 bases outside the gene matches. Germline-derived CDR1 and CDR2 are MNHNS and SASEGT. In DNA form, the CDR3 reads TGTGCCAGCAACCGGGACAGGGTTAAAACCTACGAGCAGTACTTC. Its translation: CASNRDRVKTYEQYF.

This clone was counted between two and nine times. V and J are TRBV6-5 and TRBJ2-1, with TRBD2 matching over 9 bases. V shed 7 bases and J 9 bases; nucleotides not matched to a gene: 13. The CDR3 runs 15 residues. Per the germline V gene, CDR1 is MNHEY and CDR2 is SVGAGI. CDR3 bases: TGTGCCAGCACGAGGGGCGCTAGCGGGGTGGCTGAGCAGTTCTTC. Its protein product is CASTRGASGVAEQFF.

There are a few counts of this clone. CDR3 sequence (DNA): TGTGCCAGCAGCTTGGCAGGGACAGGGGGGAATCAGCCCCAGCATTTT. Translated: CASSLAGTGGNQPQHF. V usage is TRBV5-4 and J usage is TRBJ1-5; 11 positions agree with TRBD1. Per germline, CDR1 SGHNT and CDR2 YYREEE (reference sequence). V trimming: 0 bases; J trimming: 4 bases; junction bases outside the gene matches: 3. This CDR3 is built from 16 residues.

The V call is TRBV7-7, the J call TRBJ1-6; 7 positions match TRBD1. From germline, CDR1 is SSHAT and CDR2 FNYEAQ (reference sequence). The CDR3 loop spans 11 amino acids. DNA for the CDR3: TGTGGGGGCCAGGGGGGTTCACCCCTCCACTTT. Protein product: CGGQGGSPLHF.

The chain uses TRBV18 and TRBJ2-7, with D perhaps TRBD1 (5 bases). The CDR3 totals 12 residues. Deletions cut 3 bases from V and 3 bases from J, with 6 bases between. CDR1 KGHSH and CDR2 LQKENI come from the germline V gene. The CDR3 region has the DNA TGTGCCAGCTCACCCGGACACTACGAGCAGTACTTC. This codes for CASSPGHYEQYF.

The rearrangement joins TRBV9 to TRBJ1-4; 9 bases fit TRBD1. After removal of 3 bases from V and 8 bases from J, the junction contained 5 bases not matched to a gene. Germline V gives CDR1 SGDLS, CDR2 YYNGEE. The CDR3 covers 14 residues. Here the CDR3 DNA reads TGTGCCAGCAGCGACCGGGACAGGGACGAAAAACTGTTTTTT. This sequence encodes CASSDRDRDEKLFF.

This clone was counted between two and nine times. The genes are TRBV14 and TRBJ1-1; no clear D gene. The germline CDR1 and CDR2 sequences are SGHDN and FVKESK. V was pared by 2 bases and J by 4 bases, with 11 bases between. The CDR3 sequence is 14 residues long. The chain's CDR3 is CASSQSLGGTEAFF. In DNA, the CDR3 is TGTGCCAGCAGCCAATCACTCGGTGGCACTGAAGCTTTCTTT.

This clone appeared a few times. The V and J genes are TRBV9 and TRBJ1-5; 8 positions agree with TRBD1. Trimming at V came to 4 bases and at J to 8 bases, leaving 11 bases not matched to a gene. This CDR3 region has 15 residues. Germline values: CDR1 SGDLS, CDR2 YYNGEE. The CDR3 reads CASSRQGSDYEPQHF. CDR3 nucleotide sequence: TGTGCCAGCAGCAGACAGGGGAGCGATTATGAGCCCCAGCATTTT.

This clone was detected only a few times. CDR3: CASSLGGRGATEAFF. The DNA of the CDR3 is TGTGCCAGCAGCTTGGGAGGCAGGGGGGCCACTGAAGCTTTCTTT. This chain links TRBV5-4 with TRBJ1-1; 7 bases map to TRBD1. The CDR3 contains 15 residues. After removal of 0 bases from V and 4 bases from J, the junction contained 6 bases not matched to a gene. From germline, CDR1 is SGHNT and CDR2 YYREEE (reference sequence).

V gene TRBV7-9 combines with J gene TRBJ2-5, with a tentative D call TRBD2 (5 bases). The CDR3 contains 14 residues. Germline-derived CDR1 and CDR2 are SEHNR and FQNEAQ (reference sequence). V lost 0 bases to trimming and J lost 7 bases, with 12 bases between them. The CDR3 DNA reads TGTGCCAGCAGCTTAGCGACCCTAGCAGGGACCCAGTACTTC. Residues: CASSLATLAGTQYF.

This rearrangement joins TRBV25-1 to TRBJ1-2; TRBD1 might be the D (5 bases). CDR3 length: 12 residues. Germline assignment: CDR1 MGHDK and CDR2 SYGVNS. Trimming cost V 4 bases and J 5 bases, with 8 bases left between them. The CDR3 is CASSVGGYGYTF. The CDR3 coding sequence is TGTGCCAGCAGTGTGGGGGGTTATGGCTACACCTTC.

V is TRBV6-6 and J is TRBJ2-7; 9 nucleotides align to TRBD2. The junction had 6 bases not matched to a gene; V was cut back by 0 bases and J by 3 bases. Germline V lookup: CDR1 MNHNY, CDR2 SVGAGI (reference sequence). This CDR3 region has 16 residues. CDR3 in amino acids: CASSYSVLAGDYEQYF. DNA for the CDR3: TGTGCCAGCAGTTACTCCGTACTAGCGGGCGACTACGAGCAGTACTTC.

This sequence joins TRBV27 and TRBJ2-2; the D is unclear. CDR1 MNHEY and CDR2 SMNVEV come from the germline V gene (reference sequence). With 3 bases removed from V and 6 bases from J, the gap between germline ends came to 5 bases. This CDR3 is 12 amino acids long. CDR3 coding DNA: TGTGCCAGCAGTTTTCTCCCCGGGGAGCTGTTTTTT. Translating gives CASSFLPGELFF.

This clone has a single count. The CDR3 region has the DNA TGTGCCAGCAGCCTAGGGACAGGAGTTCTTGCAACTAATGAAAAACTGTTTTTT. Its translation is CASSLGTGVLATNEKLFF. The rearrangement joins TRBV4-2 to TRBJ1-4, with 8 bases fitting TRBD1. CDR1 is LGHNA, CDR2 YNFKEQ, per germline. The CDR3 is 18 residues long. The V gene end was trimmed by 4 bases and the J gene end by 0 bases; junction bases not matched to a gene: 10.

The chain is built from TRBV18 and TRBJ1-1; D is ambiguous. Trimming shortened V by 2 bases and J by 1 base, and 8 bases separated the two germline ends. Germline CDR1 KGHSH, CDR2 LQKENI. This CDR3 is 14 amino acids long. CDR3 nucleotide sequence: TGTGCCAGCTCACCAGGACTGACGAACACTGAAGCTTTCTTT. Translating it yields CASSPGLTNTEAFF.

V and J are TRBV7-9 and TRBJ2-3; D is possibly TRBD1 (6 bases). Trimming shortened V by 6 bases and J by 7 bases, and 8 bases separated the two germline ends. The CDR3 has 11 residues. Germline V gene lookup returns CDR1 SEHNR and CDR2 FQNEAQ (reference sequence). The CDR3 bases are TGTGCCAGCAGTCAGGGGAATACGCAGTATTTT. It codes for CASSQGNTQYF.

This CDR3 reads CASGITISPGQGNTEAFF. The CDR3, as DNA: TGTGCCAGCGGAATTACCATTAGTCCGGGACAGGGTAACACTGAAGCTTTCTTT. This rearrangement joins TRBV7-8 to TRBJ1-1, with 9 positions matching TRBD1. The CDR3 is 18 amino acids. With V trimmed by 8 bases and J by 2 bases, 18 bases remained unmatched. Germline V gene sequence: CDR1 SGHVS, CDR2 FQNEAQ.

V is TRBV14 and J is TRBJ1-1, with 7 bases fitting TRBD1. This CDR3 region has 16 residues. V dropped 3 bases and J dropped 5; count of bases not matched to a gene: 12. Germline CDR1 and CDR2: SGHDN and FVKESK. The CDR3 sequence: CASSQEELGGRTEAFF. The DNA of the CDR3 is TGTGCCAGCAGCCAGGAAGAACTAGGGGGCCGGACTGAAGCTTTCTTT.

The chain is built from TRBV10-3 and TRBJ1-2; 9 nucleotides align to TRBD1. V shed 2 bases and J 7 bases; nucleotides not matched to a gene: 14. The CDR3 is 17 amino acids. In germline, CDR1 is ENHRY, CDR2 SYGVKD. The CDR3 DNA reads as TGTGCCATCAGTGAGCCCGCCCCCCTACAGGGGGCGGGTGGCTACACCTTC. This translates into CAISEPAPLQGAGGYTF.